This T cell receptor beta chain was documented in a study of beta chain features in type 1 diabetes. Germline V CDR1 and CDR2: MGHDK, SYGVNS. This CDR3 has 13 amino acids. Losses at the gene ends were 6 bases for V and 3 bases for J; bases not matched to a gene: 1. Whole-study results and caveats: TCRB CDR3 length was moderately but significantly reduced in all four CD4+ subsets of Type 1 diabetes patients.

Investigators reverse transcribed all isolated RNA, so they sequenced expressed TCRB transcripts. Sequencing used immunoSEQ multiplex PCR; TCRdb keeps in-frame clones, though not all of them. The sample lists 630,000 or so clones; over 11% were seen once. Isolation of CD4+ naive, central memory, regulatory and stem cell-like memory cells was achieved by sorting via CD45RO/CCR7/CD25/CD127/CD95/CD27. On this clone itself: The antigen is not known.

The chain couples TRBV25-1 to TRBJ2-1; 8 nucleotides align to TRBD2. Sequenced input: naive CD4+ T cells from blood. The clonotype was recovered from a young man with type 1 diabetes. The chain's CDR3 is CASRTSGYNEQFF. The CDR3 bases are TGTGCCAGCAGAACTAGCGGCTACAATGAGCAGTTCTTC.